The 9 T cell receptor beta chains listed next were all sequenced from one sample in a study of blood T cell repertoires in COVID-19. Measured with immunoSEQ multiplex PCR; TCRdb has only the in-frame clones, and not every one. The repertoire holds 250,000 to 300,000 clones, with about nine tenths as singletons. The sample consisted of PBMCs or T cells enriched from blood (not recorded which). Every receptor here comes from a woman in her 30s who had recovered from COVID-19.

The gene calls are TRBV11-1 and TRBJ1-2; TRBD1 might be the D (5 bases). Germline V lookup: CDR1 SGHAT, CDR2 FQDESV (reference sequence). V lost 1 base and J 5 bases, leaving 17 bases between the germline ends. This CDR3 is built from 16 residues. Here the CDR3 reads CASSLVPGAGGYGYTF. For the CDR3, the DNA is TGTGCCAGCAGCTTAGTCCCCGGGGCCGGGGGTTATGGCTACACCTTC.

This clone showed up just once. The chain combines TRBV27 with TRBJ2-5, with 9 bases matching TRBD1. The V segment lost 3 bases and the J segment 2 bases; nucleotides outside the gene matches: 4. Per the germline V gene, CDR1 is MNHEY and CDR2 is SMNVEV (reference sequence). The CDR3 extends over 15 amino acids. CDR3 nucleotides: TGTGCCAGCAGTTTGACAGGGGGAGATCAAGAGACCCAGTACTTC. Translation: CASSLTGGDQETQYF.

This rearrangement joins TRBV25-1 to TRBJ1-2; a possible D gene is TRBD1 (6 bases). V gave up 3 bases and J gave up 2 bases, with 13 bases separating them. Germline assignment: CDR1 MGHDK and CDR2 SYGVNS. This CDR3 contains 15 residues. CDR3 loop: CASSDPLTGNYGYTF. The CDR3 coding sequence is TGTGCCAGCAGTGATCCCCTTACAGGGAACTATGGCTACACCTTC.

V gene TRBV6-2 or TRBV6-3 combines with J gene TRBJ2-3; 14 bases are a match to TRBD2. J was trimmed by 7 bases and V by 4 bases; bases with no gene match: 4. Germline values: CDR1 MNHEY, CDR2 SVGEGT. The CDR3 is 15 amino acids. CDR3 region: CASSSGLAGVHTQYF. For the CDR3, the DNA is TGTGCCAGCAGTTCGGGACTAGCGGGAGTACATACGCAGTATTTT.

This chain links TRBV5-4 with TRBJ1-5; D uncertain. The V end lost 4 bases, the J end lost 10 bases, and 15 bases lay between the germline ends. The CDR3 is 13 residues long. The germline gives CDR1 SGHNT, CDR2 YYREEE (reference sequence). This chain's CDR3 is CASSLDGPGPQHF. CDR3 coding DNA: TGTGCCAGCAGCCTGGACGGACCGGGACCCCAGCATTTT.

This rearrangement joins TRBV27 to TRBJ2-6; TRBD2 might be the D (5 bases). Germline V gene sequence: CDR1 MNHEY, CDR2 SMNVEV (reference sequence). This CDR3 is 16 amino acids long. The V gene lost 6 bases and the J gene lost 1 base, with 13 bases spanning the gap. The CDR3 coding sequence is TGTGCCAGCAGCAGGACTCATGAGTCTGGGGCCAACGTCCTGACTTTC. Translation: CASSRTHESGANVLTF.

The chain carries TRBV10-3 and TRBJ2-1; TRBD2 is a possible D gene (5 bases). CDR3 length: 12 amino acids. CDR1 is ENHRY, CDR2 SYGVKD, per germline. Trimming stripped 7 bases from V and 6 bases from J, with 10 bases between. The CDR3 reads CAITGLGNEQFF. The CDR3 nucleotides read TGTGCCATCACTGGACTTGGCAATGAGCAGTTCTTC.

This clone has only one observation. The chain carries TRBV19 and TRBJ2-7; 11 nucleotides agree with TRBD1. Trimming at V came to 4 bases and at J to 4 bases, leaving 15 bases not matched to a gene. Germline assignment: CDR1 LNHDA and CDR2 SQIVND (reference sequence). This CDR3 is 18 amino acids long. CDR3 DNA: TGTGCCAGTAGTACCACGGACAGGGGGCCGCAGATGCTTTACGAGCAGTACTTC. This sequence encodes CASSTTDRGPQMLYEQYF.

The CDR3 region is CASSEFGTGNEKLFF. CDR3 coding DNA: TGTGCCAGCAGTGAATTCGGGACAGGAAATGAAAAACTGTTTTTT. The chain couples TRBV2 to TRBJ1-4; 8 nucleotides align to TRBD1. The length of the CDR3 is 15 residues. Looked up from germline, CDR1 is SNHLY and CDR2 is FYNNEI. V shed 2 bases and J 5 bases; nucleotides not matched to a gene: 4.